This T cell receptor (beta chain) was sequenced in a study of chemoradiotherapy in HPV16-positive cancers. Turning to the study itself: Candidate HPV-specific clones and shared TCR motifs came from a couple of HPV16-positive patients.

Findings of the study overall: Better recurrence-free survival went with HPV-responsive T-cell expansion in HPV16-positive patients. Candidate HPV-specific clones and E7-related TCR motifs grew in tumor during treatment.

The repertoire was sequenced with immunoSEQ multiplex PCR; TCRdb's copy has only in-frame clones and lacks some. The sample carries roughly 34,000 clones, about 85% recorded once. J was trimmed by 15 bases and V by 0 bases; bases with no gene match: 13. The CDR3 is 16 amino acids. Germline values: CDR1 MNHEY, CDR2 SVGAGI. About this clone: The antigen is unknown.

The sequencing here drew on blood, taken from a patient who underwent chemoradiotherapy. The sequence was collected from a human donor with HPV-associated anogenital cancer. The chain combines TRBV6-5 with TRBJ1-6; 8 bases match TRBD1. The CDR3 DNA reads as TGTGCCAGCAGTTACTCGGCTGGACAGGGAGGGGGGAACCTCCACTTT. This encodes CASSYSAGQGGGNLHF.